The 18 T cell receptor beta chains below come from one sample, sequenced in a study of PD-L1 blockade in urothelial cancer. Assay used: immunoSEQ multiplex PCR; TCRdb lists only in-frame clones, some missing. The table shows approximately 51,000 clones, with approximately 86% occurring only once. Indicated time point: pretreatment peripheral blood. The starting material was PBMCs, obtained around atezolizumab (anti-PD-L1) treatment. The receptors were gathered from a man aged 60 to 69 with urothelial cancer.

The genes are TRBV2 and TRBJ1-2; TRBD1 matches at 10 bases. Germline lookup yields CDR1 SNHLY and CDR2 FYNNEI. This CDR3 region has 13 residues. The trim removed 6 bases at V and 4 bases at J, leaving 2 bases unmatched. The CDR3 protein is CASRDRGIYGYTF. In DNA, the CDR3 is TGTGCCAGCAGGGACAGGGGGATCTATGGCTACACCTTC.

This rearrangement joins TRBV19 to TRBJ2-7, with 10 bases lining up with TRBD2. The trim removed 3 bases at V and 2 bases at J, leaving 4 bases unmatched. The CDR3 consists of 15 residues. Germline-derived CDR1 and CDR2 are LNHDA and SQIVND (reference sequence). CDR3 loop: CASSMVAGGPYEQYF. CDR3 sequence (DNA): TGTGCCAGTAGTATGGTAGCGGGAGGTCCCTACGAGCAGTACTTC.

The J gene is TRBJ2-2, the V gene TRBV5-4; 10 bases map to TRBD1. V lost 0 bases, J lost 6 bases, and 8 bases stayed unmatched. Germline assignment: CDR1 SGHNT and CDR2 YYREEE (reference sequence). This CDR3 contains 17 residues. The chain's CDR3 is CASSLGPGQGLAGELFF. CDR3 bases: TGTGCCAGCAGCTTGGGCCCGGGACAGGGGTTAGCCGGGGAGCTGTTTTTT.

This clone was recorded once. The J gene is TRBJ2-5, the V gene TRBV5-4; D may be TRBD1 (6 bases). Trimming pared 2 bases from V and 1 base from J, leaving 9 bases between. The CDR3 is 14 residues long. Germline V gives CDR1 SGHNT, CDR2 YYREEE (reference sequence). CDR3 in amino acids: CASSLQGFQETQYF. Here the CDR3 DNA reads TGTGCCAGCAGCTTACAGGGTTTCCAAGAGACCCAGTACTTC.

V usage is TRBV6-6 and J usage is TRBJ1-1, with 10 bases fitting TRBD1. The CDR3 sequence is 12 residues long. V lost 2 bases to trimming and J lost 12 bases; unmatched junction nucleotides: 3. The germline V gene has CDR1 MNHNY and CDR2 SVGAGI (reference sequence). The CDR3 DNA reads as TGTGCCAGCAGTTACCTGGGACAGGGGACTTTCTTT. Amino acid sequence: CASSYLGQGTFF.

The CDR3 spells CASSYQLGTGKDEQYF. CDR3 bases: TGTGCCAGCAGTTACCAACTCGGGACAGGGAAGGACGAGCAGTACTTC. V is TRBV2 and J is TRBJ2-7; 9 bases map to TRBD1. The CDR3 is 16 amino acids. Germline trimming cut 5 bases from V and 5 bases from J; bases unmatched to any gene: 13. Germline CDR1 and CDR2: SNHLY and FYNNEI.

The chain is built from TRBV7-9 and TRBJ1-6; 9 nucleotides line up with TRBD1. CDR1 is SEHNR and CDR2 is FQNEAQ in the germline V gene (reference sequence). The CDR3 extends over 15 amino acids. The V gene end was trimmed by 7 bases and the J gene end by 4 bases; junction bases not matched to a gene: 5. CDR3 in DNA: TGTGCCAGCACCAAGGACAGGGGATATAATTCACCCCTCCACTTT. It is translated as CASTKDRGYNSPLHF. Looking up the rest from reference TRBV7-9 and TRBJ1-6 gives the full variable domain: DTGVSQNPRHKITKRGQNVTFRCDPISEHNRLYWYRQTLGQGPEFLTYFQNEAQLEKSRLLSDRFSAERPKGSFSTLEIQRTEQGDSAMYLCASTKDRGYNSPLHFGNGTRLTVT.

V gene TRBV5-8 combines with J gene TRBJ1-2, with D tentatively TRBD1 (6 bases). This CDR3 region has 14 residues. The germline V gene has CDR1 SGHTS and CDR2 YDEGEE. Trimming cost V 1 base and J 5 bases, with 12 bases left between them. For the CDR3, the DNA is TGTGCCAGCAGCTTGACGCAGGGGAAGTATGGCTACACCTTC. This sequence encodes CASSLTQGKYGYTF.

This chain uses TRBV4-1 with TRBJ2-1, with 9 bases that match TRBD2. Germline V gives CDR1 MGHRA, CDR2 YSYEKL. The CDR3 runs to 16 residues. Unmatched junction bases numbered 6, after V lost 3 bases and J lost 3 bases. The CDR3 nucleotides are TGCGCCAGCAGCCAGTTGGGGACTAGCTTCTACAATGAGCAGTTCTTC. It encodes CASSQLGTSFYNEQFF.

The chain is built from TRBV6-5 and TRBJ2-7, with 7 bases identical to TRBD2. Germline V gives CDR1 MNHEY, CDR2 SVGAGI. The V segment lost 3 bases and the J segment 2 bases; nucleotides outside the gene matches: 7. CDR3 size: 15 residues. This CDR3 is CASSYRGGSPYEQYF. DNA for the CDR3: TGTGCCAGCAGTTATCGGGGCGGGAGTCCCTACGAGCAGTACTTC.

V is TRBV25-1 and J is TRBJ1-2, with D possibly matching TRBD1 (5 bases). Trimming left V 8 bases short and J 4 bases short, with 11 bases between. Germline V gene lookup returns CDR1 MGHDK and CDR2 SYGVNS. This CDR3 spans 12 amino acids. The CDR3 loop is CASSGIPYGYTF. In DNA form, the CDR3 reads TGTGCCAGCTCAGGGATCCCCTATGGCTACACCTTC.

J is TRBJ2-1 and V is TRBV29-1; a possible D gene is TRBD1 (5 bases). In germline, CDR1 is SQVTM, CDR2 ANQGSEA. CDR3 length equals 13 residues. Trimming removed 3 bases from V and 11 bases from J, with 17 bases in between. This CDR3 reads CSVDLGQGEKQFF. The CDR3 DNA is TGCAGCGTTGATTTAGGCCAGGGTGAGAAGCAGTTCTTC.

The chain combines TRBV19 with TRBJ1-3, with D perhaps TRBD1 (5 bases). V lost 6 bases and J lost 0, with 12 bases in between. Germline values: CDR1 LNHDA, CDR2 SQIVND (reference sequence). CDR3 length: 15 amino acids. The CDR3 DNA reads TGTGCCAGTAGCCAACACAGGAACTCTGGAAACACCATATATTTT. It codes for CASSQHRNSGNTIYF.

The chain combines TRBV10-3 with TRBJ1-1; 7 bases map to TRBD1. Germline trimming cut 7 bases from V and 2 bases from J; bases unmatched to any gene: 7. The germline CDR1 and CDR2 sequences are ENHRY and SYGVKD. CDR3 length equals 14 residues. CDR3 region: CAITGGQDNTEAFF. In nucleotides, the CDR3 is TGTGCCATCACTGGCGGACAGGACAACACTGAAGCTTTCTTT.

The chain employs TRBV6-5 and TRBJ2-7; 7 nucleotides match TRBD1. V shed 5 bases, J shed 2 bases, and the junction held 6 bases outside the gene matches. Per germline, CDR1 MNHEY and CDR2 SVGAGI. The CDR3 extends over 14 amino acids. CDR3 residues: CASSIPGTAYEQYF. CDR3 nucleotides: TGTGCCAGCAGTATACCCGGGACAGCCTACGAGCAGTACTTC.

J is TRBJ2-7 and V is TRBV14, with unresolved D. The germline V gene has CDR1 SGHDN and CDR2 FVKESK. V shed 0 bases and J shed 5 bases, with 8 bases lying between them. There are 13 residues in the CDR3. The CDR3 DNA reads TGTGCCAGCAGCCAAGATCTGAGGAACGAGCAGTACTTC. Residues: CASSQDLRNEQYF.

The chain employs TRBV30 and TRBJ1-2, with a weak D call TRBD1 (6 bases). The CDR3 extends over 12 amino acids. In germline, CDR1 is GTSNPN, CDR2 SVGIG (reference sequence). The V end lost 3 bases, the J end lost 5 bases, and 10 bases lay between the germline ends. The CDR3 reads CAWRQGGYGYTF. In DNA form, the CDR3 reads TGTGCCTGGAGACAGGGAGGGTATGGCTACACCTTC.

The V and J genes are TRBV5-8 and TRBJ1-5; TRBD1 matches 7 bases. There are 15 residues in the CDR3. Germline CDR1 reads SGHTS; CDR2 reads YDEGEE. J gave up 0 bases and V 4 bases, and 4 bases lay outside the gene matches. CDR3 in DNA: TGTGCCAGCAGCCCGGGACAGTATAGCAATCAGCCCCAGCATTTT. It encodes CASSPGQYSNQPQHF. Together with reference TRBV5-8 and TRBJ1-5, the CDR3 gives the full variable domain: EAGVTQSPTHLIKTRGQQATLRCSPISGHTSVYWYQQALGLGLQFLLWYDEGEERNRGNFPPRFSGRQFPNYSSELNVNALELEDSALYLCASSPGQYSNQPQHFGDGTRLSIL.